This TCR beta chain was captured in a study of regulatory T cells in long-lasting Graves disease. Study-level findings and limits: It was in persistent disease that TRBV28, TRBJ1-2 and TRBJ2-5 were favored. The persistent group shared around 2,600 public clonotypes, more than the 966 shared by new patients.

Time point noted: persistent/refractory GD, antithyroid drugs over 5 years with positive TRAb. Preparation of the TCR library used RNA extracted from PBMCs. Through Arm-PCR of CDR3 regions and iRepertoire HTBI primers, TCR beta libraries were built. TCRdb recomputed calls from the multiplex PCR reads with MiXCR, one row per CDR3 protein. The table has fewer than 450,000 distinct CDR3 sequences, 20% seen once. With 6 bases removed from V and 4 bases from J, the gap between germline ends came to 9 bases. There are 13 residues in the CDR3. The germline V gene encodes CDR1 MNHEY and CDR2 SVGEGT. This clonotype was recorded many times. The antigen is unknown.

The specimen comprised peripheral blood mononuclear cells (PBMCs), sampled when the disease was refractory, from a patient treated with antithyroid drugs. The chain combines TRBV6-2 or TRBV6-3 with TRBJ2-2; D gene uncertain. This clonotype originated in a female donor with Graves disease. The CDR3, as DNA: TGTGCCAGCAGCGAGTTGGGCACCGGGGAGCTGTTTTTT. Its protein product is CASSELGTGELFF.